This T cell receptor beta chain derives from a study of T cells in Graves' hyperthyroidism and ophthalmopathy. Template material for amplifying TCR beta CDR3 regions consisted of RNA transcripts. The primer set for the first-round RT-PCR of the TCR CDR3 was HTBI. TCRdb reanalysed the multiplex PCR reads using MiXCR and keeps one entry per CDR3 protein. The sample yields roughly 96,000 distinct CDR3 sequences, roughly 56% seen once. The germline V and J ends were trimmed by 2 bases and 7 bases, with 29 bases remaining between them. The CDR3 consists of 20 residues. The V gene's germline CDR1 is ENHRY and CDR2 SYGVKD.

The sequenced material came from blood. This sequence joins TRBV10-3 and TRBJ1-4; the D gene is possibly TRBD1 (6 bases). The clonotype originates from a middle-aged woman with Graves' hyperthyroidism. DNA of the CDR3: TGTGCCATCAGTGAGGTTCGATTGGGGGGCCCGCGGGGCGGGAGTGAAAAACTGTTTTTT. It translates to CAISEVRLGGPRGGSEKLFF.